This T cell receptor beta chain was sequenced in a study of OX40 agonist ivuxolimab in advanced cancers. Repertoires were generated with immunoSEQ multiplex PCR, while TCRdb's copy carries only in-frame clones and drops some. The sample shows approximately 75,000 clones, roughly nine tenths of them seen only once. Trimming pared 8 bases from V and 2 bases from J, leaving 13 bases between. The CDR3 has 14 amino acids. CDR1 is MNHNS and CDR2 is SASEGT in the germline V gene. Sequencing was performed on CD4+ or CD8+ T cells sorted from blood, taken in a trial of the OX40 agonist ivuxolimab. The clonotype was recovered from an adult with an advanced solid tumor such as melanoma, head and neck, liver or kidney cancer. The chain carries TRBV6-1 and TRBJ1-3, with a possible D match to TRBD1 (6 bases). The CDR3 DNA reads as TGTGCCAGCGAGAGGGGGGTGGCTGGAAACACCATATATTTT. Its translation is CASERGVAGNTIYF.